Each of the 28 T cell receptor beta chains below was sequenced from the same sample in a study of blood T cell repertoires in COVID-19. Method: immunoSEQ multiplex PCR; TCRdb's copy keeps in-frame clones and lacks some. The table has about 150,000 clones, around 90% seen once. Sequenced sample: peripheral blood. Every receptor here comes from a man between 50 and 59 years old who had recovered from COVID-19.

The chain links TRBV11-2 to TRBJ2-2; TRBD2 aligns across 8 bases. This CDR3 has 15 amino acids. Germline CDR1 SGHAT, CDR2 FQNNGV. The junction had 3 bases not matched to a gene; V was cut back by 5 bases and J by 1 base. The CDR3 sequence: CASSNSGENTGELFF. CDR3 coding DNA: TGTGCCAGCAGCAATAGCGGGGAGAACACCGGGGAGCTGTTTTTT.

V gene TRBV7-8 combines with J gene TRBJ2-7; TRBD1 aligns across 7 bases. The CDR3 totals 15 residues. In germline, CDR1 is SGHVS, CDR2 FQNEAQ. After removal of 1 base from V and 7 bases from J, the junction contained 10 bases not matched to a gene. In DNA form, the CDR3 reads TGTGCCAGCAGCTTAGGGACAGACAGGGTTCGGGAGCAGTACTTC. Amino acids: CASSLGTDRVREQYF.

The V and J genes are TRBV29-1 and TRBJ1-1; D remains ambiguous. This CDR3 has 13 residues. The germline gives CDR1 SQVTM, CDR2 ANQGSEA. V lost 7 bases, J lost 4 bases, and 16 bases lay in between. The CDR3 nucleotides are TGCAGCGGGGCGGGGAGCAGCGGCACTGAAGCTTTCTTT. Translated, it gives CSGAGSSGTEAFF.

V gene TRBV5-1 combines with J gene TRBJ2-2, with 12 bases matching TRBD2. Germline V gene lookup returns CDR1 SGHRS and CDR2 YFSETQ. V lost 5 bases and J lost 0; bases outside the gene matches: 2. The CDR3 sequence is 16 residues long. CDR3 residues: CASSRTSGTNTGELFF. CDR3 DNA sequence: TGCGCCAGCAGTCGGACTAGCGGGACGAACACCGGGGAGCTGTTTTTT.

V usage is TRBV18 and J usage is TRBJ2-1; TRBD1 agrees at 9 bases. The CDR3 covers 15 residues. V shed 0 bases, J shed 7 bases, and the junction held 4 bases outside the gene matches. Germline V CDR1 and CDR2: KGHSH, LQKENI. CDR3 region: CASSPPTTGGNEQFF. Written as DNA, the CDR3 is TGTGCCAGCTCACCACCAACGACAGGGGGGAATGAGCAGTTCTTC. The full variable domain, its missing parts supplied by reference TRBV18 and TRBJ2-1, is NAGVMQNPRHLVRRRGQEARLRCSPMKGHSHVYWYRQLPEEGLKFMVYLQKENIIDESGMPKERFSAEFPKEGPSILRIQQVVRGDSAAYFCASSPPTTGGNEQFFGPGTRLTVL.

The chain is built from TRBV11-2 and TRBJ1-1; maybe TRBD1 (5 bases). Germline V gene lookup returns CDR1 SGHAT and CDR2 FQNNGV. This CDR3 region has 19 residues. Trimming stripped 1 base from V and 1 base from J, with 22 bases between. This CDR3 is CASSLVGFRGRRSNTEAFF. For the CDR3, the DNA is TGTGCCAGCAGCTTAGTCGGGTTTAGGGGCCGAAGATCGAACACTGAAGCTTTCTTT.

In this sample, this clone turned up once. The V and J genes are TRBV5-8 and TRBJ2-5, with a weak D call TRBD2 (5 bases). CDR1 SGHTS and CDR2 YDEGEE come from the germline V gene. Trimming stripped 0 bases from V and 3 bases from J, with 18 bases between. CDR3 length equals 17 residues. CDR3 in DNA: TGTGCCAGCAGCTTGGGTGGACTTGGGAATATGAAAGAGACCCAGTACTTC. Translating it yields CASSLGGLGNMKETQYF.

About this clone: Its ends do not fully match the called genes, so a read error is possible. The V call is TRBV9, the J call TRBJ1-2; D gene uncertain. CDR3 length: 9 amino acids. The germline V gene encodes CDR1 SGDLS and CDR2 YYNGEE. The CDR3 bases are TGTGCCAGCAAGCAGGAAGAGAGCTTC. Encoded protein: CASKQEESF.

The chain uses TRBV19 and TRBJ1-6, with 7 positions matching TRBD1. V dropped 4 bases and J dropped 6; count of bases not matched to a gene: 12. The CDR3 is 17 amino acids. Germline V CDR1 and CDR2: LNHDA, SQIVND (reference sequence). CDR3 DNA: TGTGCCAGTAGTAGGCAGACACCGGGACAGAGTAATTCACCCCTCCACTTT. It is translated as CASSRQTPGQSNSPLHF. The full variable domain, its missing parts supplied by reference TRBV19 and TRBJ1-6, is DGGITQSPKYLFRKEGQNVTLSCEQNLNHDAMYWYRQDPGQGLRLIYYSQIVNDFQKGDIAEGYSVSREKKESFPLTVTSAQKNPTAFYLCASSRQTPGQSNSPLHFGNGTRLTVT.

The chain has TRBV9 and TRBJ1-5; D is unresolved. The CDR3 contains 17 residues. CDR1 SGDLS and CDR2 YYNGEE come from the germline V gene. The germline V and J ends were trimmed by 0 bases and 4 bases, with 17 bases remaining between them. This chain's CDR3 is CASSVGPNPLGNQPQHF. For the CDR3, the DNA is TGTGCCAGCAGCGTAGGGCCCAACCCCCTAGGAAATCAGCCCCAGCATTTT.

In DNA form, the CDR3 reads TGCGCCAGCAGCTCCTGGACAGGGGTGGGAACTGAAGCTTTCTTT. It translates to CASSSWTGVGTEAFF. This rearrangement joins TRBV5-1 to TRBJ1-1; 9 bases fit TRBD1. This CDR3 spans 15 amino acids. Looked up from germline, CDR1 is SGHRS and CDR2 is YFSETQ. Germline trimming cut 3 bases from V and 5 bases from J; bases unmatched to any gene: 8.

J is TRBJ2-2 and V is TRBV13; 10 nucleotides line up with TRBD1. CDR1 is PRHDT and CDR2 is FYEKMQ in the germline V gene (reference sequence). J gave up 3 bases and V 5 bases, and 9 bases lay outside the gene matches. CDR3 length: 17 amino acids. CDR3 loop: CASSVADRGPDTGELFF. CDR3 nucleotide sequence: TGTGCCAGCAGCGTAGCCGACAGGGGGCCCGACACCGGGGAGCTGTTTTTT.

The V gene is TRBV28, the J gene TRBJ2-5, with TRBD1 identical over 10 bases. The CDR3 is 16 residues long. The germline CDR1 and CDR2 sequences are MDHEN and SYDVKM. Germline trimming cut 5 bases from V and 8 bases from J; bases unmatched to any gene: 14. The chain's CDR3 is CASSERGDRGFETQYF. CDR3 DNA: TGTGCCAGCAGTGAAAGGGGGGACAGGGGATTCGAAACCCAGTACTTC. The whole variable domain, remainder taken from reference TRBV28 and TRBJ2-5, is DVKVTQSSRYLVKRTGEKVFLECVQDMDHENMFWYRQDPGLGLRLIYFSYDVKMKEKGDIPEGYSVSREKKERFSLILESASTNQTSMYLCASSERGDRGFETQYFGPGTRLLVL.

The V gene is TRBV11-2, the J gene TRBJ2-5; 11 bases line up with TRBD2. After removal of 4 bases from V and 7 bases from J, the junction contained 14 bases not matched to a gene. Germline V CDR1 and CDR2: SGHAT, FQNNGV. This CDR3 is 17 amino acids long. The CDR3 region has the DNA TGTGCCAGCAGCTCAACCCTTGGACTAGCGGGCCCCATGACCCAGTACTTC. This translates into CASSSTLGLAGPMTQYF.

The chain carries TRBV11-2 and TRBJ1-4, with D unclear. V was pared by 8 bases and J by 7 bases, with 17 bases between. The CDR3 spans 14 residues. The germline CDR1 and CDR2 sequences are SGHAT and FQNNGV. The CDR3 here is CASRRWQAGEKLFF. DNA of the CDR3: TGTGCCAGCCGCCGTTGGCAGGCGGGTGAAAAACTGTTTTTT.

The rearrangement uses TRBV4-3 and TRBJ1-4, with unresolved D. The CDR3 loop spans 18 amino acids. The V end lost 0 bases, the J end lost 0 bases, and 14 bases lay between the germline ends. Looked up from germline, CDR1 is LGHNA and CDR2 is YSLEER. The CDR3 bases are TGCGCCAGCAGCCAAGATCCCAGTACAGTTGCAACTAATGAAAAACTGTTTTTT. Amino acid sequence: CASSQDPSTVATNEKLFF.

J is TRBJ2-3 and V is TRBV10-1; 7 bases align to TRBD2. This CDR3 spans 13 amino acids. V gave up 0 bases and J gave up 6 bases; unmatched junction bases: 0. CDR1 is WNHNN, CDR2 SYGVQD, per germline (reference sequence). In nucleotides, the CDR3 is TGCGCCAGCAGTGAGTCGCGGGGGGATACGCAGTATTTT. It codes for CASSESRGDTQYF.

The chain recombines TRBV24-1 with TRBJ1-4, with D possibly being TRBD1 (5 bases). The CDR3 runs to 15 residues. Germline-derived CDR1 and CDR2 are KGHDR and SFDVKD. The V end lost 4 bases, the J end lost 3 bases, and 11 bases lay between the germline ends. CDR3 DNA: TGTGCCACCAGTGACCCGAAGGGGCCTAATGAAAAACTGTTTTTT. Protein product: CATSDPKGPNEKLFF.

V and J are TRBV9 and TRBJ1-2; D gene ambiguous. V shed 0 bases and J shed 2 bases, with 5 bases lying between them. The CDR3 runs 13 residues. The germline CDR1 and CDR2 sequences are SGDLS and YYNGEE. The CDR3 DNA is TGTGCCAGCAGCGTAGGCCTAAACTATGGCTACACCTTC. Protein product: CASSVGLNYGYTF.

The chain is built from TRBV2 and TRBJ2-7; 10 bases line up with TRBD1. The V and J ends lost 4 bases and 5 bases, in that order; junction bases with no gene match: 5. The CDR3 contains 14 residues. The V gene's germline CDR1 is SNHLY and CDR2 FYNNEI. In DNA form, the CDR3 reads TGTGCCAGCAGTGCTGAGACAGGGGGCCACGAGCAGTACTTC. Protein sequence: CASSAETGGHEQYF.

The rearrangement uses TRBV18 and TRBJ1-2; the match to TRBD1 covers 8 bases. This CDR3 is built from 14 residues. V shed 1 base and J 7 bases; nucleotides not matched to a gene: 5. Germline CDR1 KGHSH, CDR2 LQKENI. This CDR3 reads CASSPLGQESGYTF. The CDR3 DNA reads as TGTGCCAGCTCACCACTGGGACAGGAGTCTGGCTACACCTTC.

This chain joins TRBV19 and TRBJ1-1; possible D gene TRBD1, 5 bases. Germline assignment: CDR1 LNHDA and CDR2 SQIVND (reference sequence). With 5 bases removed from V and 0 bases from J, the gap between germline ends came to 13 bases. The CDR3 consists of 15 residues. Here the CDR3 reads CASSLGPGVNTEAFF. The DNA of the CDR3 is TGTGCCAGTAGTCTAGGGCCGGGGGTGAACACTGAAGCTTTCTTT. The full variable domain, in which reference TRBV19 and TRBJ1-1 provide the parts outside the CDR3, is DGGITQSPKYLFRKEGQNVTLSCEQNLNHDAMYWYRQDPGQGLRLIYYSQIVNDFQKGDIAEGYSVSREKKESFPLTVTSAQKNPTAFYLCASSLGPGVNTEAFFGQGTRLTVV.

J is TRBJ2-7 and V is TRBV7-8; TRBD1 agrees at 9 bases. This CDR3 is 16 amino acids long. Germline V lookup: CDR1 SGHVS, CDR2 FQNEAQ. V was pared by 5 bases and J by 3 bases, with 11 bases of the junction left unmatched. DNA of the CDR3: TGTGCCAGCAGCCCACCGGGACAGGGACCCCGCTACGAGCAGTACTTC. Translated, it gives CASSPPGQGPRYEQYF.

The V call is TRBV12-3 or TRBV12-4, the J call TRBJ2-7; D perhaps matches TRBD2 (5 bases). The CDR3 totals 13 residues. Trimming shortened V by 0 bases and J by 7 bases, and 10 bases separated the two germline ends. For the CDR3, the DNA is TGTGCCAGCAGTTTAGCGGGAGCAAGGGAGCAGTACTTC. Protein product: CASSLAGAREQYF.

This chain joins TRBV19 and TRBJ1-2; D is unclear. Trimming left V 1 base short and J 4 bases short, with 7 bases between. CDR3 length: 13 residues. Germline CDR1 reads LNHDA; CDR2 reads SQIVND (reference sequence). CDR3 in DNA: TGTGCCAGTAGTATAGGAGGAGTCTATGGCTACACCTTC. Amino acids: CASSIGGVYGYTF.

This chain joins TRBV13 and TRBJ2-7; D perhaps matches TRBD2 (6 bases). This CDR3 is 13 amino acids long. Trimming cost V 4 bases and J 3 bases, with 10 bases left between them. Germline CDR1 PRHDT, CDR2 FYEKMQ (reference sequence). Here the CDR3 DNA reads TGTGCCAGCAGCTCGGGAGTTGACTACGAGCAGTACTTC. Its protein is CASSSGVDYEQYF.

The chain carries TRBV6-5 and TRBJ1-4; TRBD1 aligns across 7 bases. The CDR3 is made up of 14 amino acids. CDR1 is MNHEY, CDR2 SVGAGI, per germline. Losses at the gene ends were 1 base for V and 8 bases for J; bases not matched to a gene: 4. Here the CDR3 reads CASSYYRGAEKLFF. CDR3 sequence (DNA): TGTGCCAGCAGTTACTACAGGGGAGCGGAAAAACTGTTTTTT.

This clone showed up just once. The chain employs TRBV5-1 and TRBJ2-1; D perhaps matches TRBD1 (5 bases). From germline, CDR1 is SGHRS and CDR2 YFSETQ. V was clipped by 4 bases and J by 1 base, with 18 bases between them. The CDR3 is 17 amino acids. CDR3 in DNA: TGCGCCAGCAGCCCGTTTACACAGGCCCGTTCCTACAATGAGCAGTTCTTC. As protein: CASSPFTQARSYNEQFF.